This TCR beta chain originates from a study of blood T cell repertoires in COVID-19 (TCRdb year 2020). Regarding the study in general: Collaborator samples came from the United States, Italy and Spain and covered acute and convalescent phases of COVID-19. The prospective study material was composed of cDNA or gDNA derived from T cells, B-cell-depleted T cells, or PBMCs. Deeply sampled blood TCRbeta repertoires from subjects exposed to, actively infected with, or recovered from COVID-19 were included in the dataset. The repertoires were released in a freely available public database meant as a resource for research on the immune response to SARS-CoV-2. The samples were drawn from two sources: the first 160 participants of the ongoing ImmuneRACE study, and over 1,000 subjects contributed by 6 global collaborators. A de-identified subject ID, COVID-19 status, age in years and sex were almost always included in the sample metadata. Where HLA class I and class II types were available, the types were taken from metadata supplied by the sample provider, not from assay-based typing. What the authors observed across the whole study: The amount of clinical and demographic metadata varied by source and participant and was provided uncurated.

Comments on this clone: Its antigen is currently not known. Base qualities were left out, and no much larger clone turns up one base away.

The immunoSEQ Assay, a bias-controlled multiplex PCR, was used to amplify TCRbeta CDR3 regions from genomic DNA. Per the source publication's procedure: Within the assay, amplification of reference gene primers was used to estimate how many nucleated cells each sample contained. Sequence reads were collapsed and filtered to measure the absolute abundance of every unique TCRbeta CDR3 rearrangement. For each sample, productive Simpson clonality was calculated as the square root of Simpson's diversity index over productive rearrangements. What TCRdb holds here is the immuneACCESS table cut down to in-frame rearrangements. Part of the clones is not present; checked against another copy, under half of the missing clones reflect an unresolved V gene, and the others are unexplained. V and J calls and clone size are given by that table; D and trimming were obtained from the DNA. In this sample the table shows tens of thousands of clones, about 88% of which occur a single time. About 4.6% of the sample is in the top ten clones.

Each collaborating institution followed its own protocols to collect whole blood in K2EDTA tubes. For TCRbeta analysis, collaborator samples were shipped as frozen whole blood, as isolated PBMCs, or as DNA extracted from either sample type. Via the germline V gene (reference sequence), CDR1 is GTSNPN and CDR2 SVGIG. Reading from cysteine to phenylalanine, the CDR3 counts 13 amino acids. The CDR3 DNA has 39 bases and is translated from base 1. V is reduced by 1 base and J by 4 bases, leaving a spacing of 10 bases between them. This clonotype originated in a human donor in a cohort sampled during active COVID-19. This receptor chain uses TRBV30 and TRBJ2-5, and possibly TRBD1, on 6 matching bases. The sequenced material came from peripheral blood. The CDR3 amino acid sequence is: CAWSDGGPETQYF. DNA sequence: TGTGCCTGGAGTGATGGGGGCCCAGAGACCCAGTACTTC.